This T cell receptor beta chain was documented in a study of shared clonotypes between healthy human individuals. Regarding the study as a whole: Rarefaction analysis demonstrated incomplete sorted-subset sequencing notwithstanding large depth. Specimens sampled were limited to blood, with tissue repertoires likely differing. Clonotypes that were shared across four donors made up around 5.5% of naive CD4 clonotypes.

This clone was seen only once. What it recognizes is unknown. Only CD45RO-negative cells positively selected for CCR7 counted as naive CD8 cells, so terminally differentiated effector memory CD45RA+ cells were excluded. V lost 7 bases to trimming and J lost 7 bases, with 17 bases between them. Germline lookup yields CDR1 MNHEY and CDR2 SMNVEV (reference sequence). The CDR3 covers 14 residues. When replicate PCRs were run on sorted subsets, they used around 200 ng DNA, 28,000 or so T cell genomes. The assay was immunoSEQ multiplex PCR, and TCRdb's table has in-frame clones only and misses some. The sample has about 700,000 clones, around 92% seen once.

What was sequenced was naive CD8+ T cells sorted from blood. The TCR originated in a man aged 30 to 45 in good health. The chain carries TRBV27 and TRBJ1-5, with a weak D call TRBD1 (6 bases). In DNA, the CDR3 is TGTGCCAGCAAGGGCCCAGGGGTCGAGCAGCCCCAGCATTTT. Protein sequence: CASKGPGVEQPQHF.